Reported below is one T cell receptor beta chain. Germline values: CDR1 MRHNA, CDR2 SNTAGT. The CDR3 spans 12 residues. The sample comes from a study of cytomegalovirus exposure and HLA in healthy donors. Donors consisted of healthy bone marrow donors. Primers included in the PCR were 60 Vbeta and 13 Jbeta primers. Authors' processing steps: About 11 million of 70 million to 80 million unique TCR beta chains were shared, per a later count. Repertoires were generated with immunoSEQ multiplex PCR, while TCRdb's copy carries only in-frame clones and drops some. V and J calls and clone size follow that table, whereas D and trimming were derived from the DNA. The sample carries around 190,000 clones, about 81% recorded once.

This sequence joins TRBV6-4 and TRBJ2-7; 12 nucleotides line up with TRBD2. Sequencing used PBMCs. The source of this sequence is a man in his thirties or forties in good health and CMV-seropositive. The CDR3 is CEYGLAGCEQYF. CDR3 in DNA: TGTGAGTATGGACTAGCGGGATGCGAGCAGTACTTC.